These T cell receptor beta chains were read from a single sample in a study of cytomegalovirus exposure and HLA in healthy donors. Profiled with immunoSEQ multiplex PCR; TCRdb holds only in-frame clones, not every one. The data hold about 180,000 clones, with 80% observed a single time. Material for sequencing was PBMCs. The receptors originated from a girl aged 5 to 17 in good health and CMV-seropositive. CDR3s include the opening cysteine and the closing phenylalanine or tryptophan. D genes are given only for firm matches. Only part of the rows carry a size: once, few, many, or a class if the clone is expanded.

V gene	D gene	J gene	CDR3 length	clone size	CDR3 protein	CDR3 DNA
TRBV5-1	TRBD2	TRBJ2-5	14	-	CASKIAGGWETQYF	TGCGCCAGCAAAATAGCGGGAGGGTGGGAGACCCAGTACTTC
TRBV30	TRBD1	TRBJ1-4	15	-	CAWSKIQGASEKLFF	TGTGCCTGGAGTAAAATACAGGGGGCGAGTGAAAAACTGTTTTTT
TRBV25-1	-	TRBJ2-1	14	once	CASSEQEASHEQFF	TGTGCCAGCAGCGAGCAGGAAGCATCTCATGAGCAGTTCTTC
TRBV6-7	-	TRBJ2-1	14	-	CASSYSASDNEQFF	TGTGCCAGCAGTTACTCGGCTAGCGACAATGAGCAGTTCTTC
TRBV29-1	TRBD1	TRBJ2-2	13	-	CSADRGDTGELFF	TGCAGCGCAGACAGGGGGGACACCGGGGAGCTGTTTTTT
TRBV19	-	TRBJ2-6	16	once	CASSPRWFSGANVLTF	TGTGCCAGTAGTCCCAGGTGGTTCTCTGGGGCCAACGTCCTGACTTTC
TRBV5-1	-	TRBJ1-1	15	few	CASSLLTDTNTEAFF	TGCGCCAGCAGCTTATTAACGGACACGAACACTGAAGCTTTCTTT
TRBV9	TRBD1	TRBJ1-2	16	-	CASSAGTGPEGYGYTF	TGTGCCAGCAGCGCTGGGACAGGGCCCGAGGGGTATGGCTACACCTTC
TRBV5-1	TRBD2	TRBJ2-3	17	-	CASSLGWTSGTTDTQYF	TGCGCCAGCAGCTTGGGGTGGACTAGCGGGACCACAGATACGCAGTATTTT
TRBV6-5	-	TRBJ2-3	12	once	CASRSRWDTQYF	TGTGCCAGCAGGTCCAGGTGGGATACGCAGTATTTT
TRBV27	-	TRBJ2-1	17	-	CASSPAGPGVLDDEQFF	TGTGCCAGCAGCCCCGCCGGACCGGGAGTCCTTGATGATGAGCAGTTCTTC
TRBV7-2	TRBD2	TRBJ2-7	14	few	CASSSSGYTYEQYF	TGTGCCAGCAGCTCTAGCGGGTATACCTACGAGCAGTACTTC
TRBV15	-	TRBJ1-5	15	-	CATSKPTGLDQPQHF	TGTGCCACCAGCAAACCCACAGGGTTGGATCAGCCCCAGCATTTT
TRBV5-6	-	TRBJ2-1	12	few	CASSLQVNEQFF	TGTGCCAGCAGCTTGCAGGTCAATGAGCAGTTCTTC
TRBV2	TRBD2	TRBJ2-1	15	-	CASRETSGSLNEQFF	TGTGCCAGCAGAGAGACTAGCGGGAGCTTGAATGAGCAGTTCTTC